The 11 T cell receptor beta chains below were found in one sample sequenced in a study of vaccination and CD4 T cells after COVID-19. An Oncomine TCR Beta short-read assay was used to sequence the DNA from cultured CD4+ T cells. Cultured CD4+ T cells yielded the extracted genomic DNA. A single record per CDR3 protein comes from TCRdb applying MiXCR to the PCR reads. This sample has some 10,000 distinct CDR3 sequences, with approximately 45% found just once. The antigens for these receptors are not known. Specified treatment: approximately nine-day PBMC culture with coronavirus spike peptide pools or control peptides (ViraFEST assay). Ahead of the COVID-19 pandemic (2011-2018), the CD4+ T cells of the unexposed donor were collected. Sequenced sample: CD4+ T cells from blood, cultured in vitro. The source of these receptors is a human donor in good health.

The CDR3 loop reads CASSLRIPGTSGKETQYF. CDR3 sequence (DNA): TGTGCCAGCAGCTTAAGGATCCCCGGGACTAGCGGGAAAGAGACCCAGTACTTC. The chain joins TRBV7-2 to TRBJ2-5, with 13 positions matching TRBD2. The V and J ends lost 2 bases and 3 bases, in that order; junction bases with no gene match: 9. This CDR3 is 18 amino acids long. Germline V lookup: CDR1 SGHTA, CDR2 FQGNSA.

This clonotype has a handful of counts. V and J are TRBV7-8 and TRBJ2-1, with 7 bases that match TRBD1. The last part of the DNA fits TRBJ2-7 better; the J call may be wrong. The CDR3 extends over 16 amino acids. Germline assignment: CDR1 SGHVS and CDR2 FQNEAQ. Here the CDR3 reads CASSSGTAGISYEQYF. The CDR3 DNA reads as TGTGCCAGCAGCTCCGGGACAGCTGGGATCTCCTACGAGCAGTACTTC.

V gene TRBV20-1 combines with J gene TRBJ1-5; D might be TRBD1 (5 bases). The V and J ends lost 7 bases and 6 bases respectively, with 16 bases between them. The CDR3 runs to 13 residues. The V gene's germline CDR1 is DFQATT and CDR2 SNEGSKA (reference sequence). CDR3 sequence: CSVRAGPGQPQHF. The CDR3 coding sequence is TGCAGTGTGAGGGCAGGGCCGGGTCAGCCCCAGCATTTT.

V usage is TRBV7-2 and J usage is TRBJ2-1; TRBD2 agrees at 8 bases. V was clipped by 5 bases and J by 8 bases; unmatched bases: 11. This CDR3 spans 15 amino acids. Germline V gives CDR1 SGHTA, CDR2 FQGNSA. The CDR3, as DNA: TGTGCCAGCAGCCTACGAGCGGGAGAACCGTATGAGCAGTTCTTC. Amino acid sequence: CASSLRAGEPYEQFF. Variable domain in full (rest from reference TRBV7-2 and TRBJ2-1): GAGVSQSPSNKVTEKGKDVELRCDPISGHTALYWYRQSLGQGLEFLIYFQGNSAPDKSGLPSDRFSAERTGGSVSTLTIQRTQQEDSAVYLCASSLRAGEPYEQFFGPGTRLTVL.

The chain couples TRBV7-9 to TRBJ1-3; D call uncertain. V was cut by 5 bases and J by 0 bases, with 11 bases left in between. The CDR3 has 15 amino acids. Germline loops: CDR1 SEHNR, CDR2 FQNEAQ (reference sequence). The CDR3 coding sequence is TGTGCCAGCAGCCTTAGGGTTGGCTCTGGAAACACCATATATTTT. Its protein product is CASSLRVGSGNTIYF. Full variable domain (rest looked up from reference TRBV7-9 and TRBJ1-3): DTGVSQNPRHKITKRGQNVTFRCDPISEHNRLYWYRQTLGQGPEFLTYFQNEAQLEKSRLLSDRFSAERPKGSFSTLEIQRTEQGDSAMYLCASSLRVGSGNTIYFGEGSWLTVV.

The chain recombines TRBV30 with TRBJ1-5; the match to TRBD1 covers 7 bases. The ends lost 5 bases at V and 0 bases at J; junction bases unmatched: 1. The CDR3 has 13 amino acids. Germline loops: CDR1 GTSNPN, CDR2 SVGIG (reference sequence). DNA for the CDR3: TGTGCCTGGGGGACAGATAGCAATCAGCCCCAGCATTTT. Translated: CAWGTDSNQPQHF.

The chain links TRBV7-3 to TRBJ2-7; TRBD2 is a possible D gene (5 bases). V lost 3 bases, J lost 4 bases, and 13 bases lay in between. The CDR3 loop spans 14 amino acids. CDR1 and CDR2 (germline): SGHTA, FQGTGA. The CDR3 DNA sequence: TGTGCCAGCAGCTTCGAGTCCGGAGGTTACGAGCAGTACTTC. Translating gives CASSFESGGYEQYF.

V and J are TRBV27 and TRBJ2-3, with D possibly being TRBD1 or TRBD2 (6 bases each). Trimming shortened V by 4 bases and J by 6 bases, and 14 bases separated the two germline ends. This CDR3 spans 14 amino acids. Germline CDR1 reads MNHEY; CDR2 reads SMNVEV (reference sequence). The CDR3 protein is CASSSGAEGDTQYF. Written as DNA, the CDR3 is TGTGCCAGCAGTTCGGGGGCGGAGGGGGATACGCAGTATTTT.

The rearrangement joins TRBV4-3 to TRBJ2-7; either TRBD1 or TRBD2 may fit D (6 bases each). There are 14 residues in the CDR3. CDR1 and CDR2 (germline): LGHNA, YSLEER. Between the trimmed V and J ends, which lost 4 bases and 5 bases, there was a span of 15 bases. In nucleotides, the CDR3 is TGCGCCAGCAGCCGGAAGAAGGGGGGACACGAGCAGTACTTC. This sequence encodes CASSRKKGGHEQYF.

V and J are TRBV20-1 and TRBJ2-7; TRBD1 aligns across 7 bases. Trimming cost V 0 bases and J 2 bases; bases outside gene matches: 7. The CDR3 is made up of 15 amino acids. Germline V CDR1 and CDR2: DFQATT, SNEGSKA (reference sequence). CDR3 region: CSARDRGTVTYEQYF. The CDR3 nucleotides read TGCAGTGCTAGAGATAGGGGGACAGTAACCTACGAGCAGTACTTC.

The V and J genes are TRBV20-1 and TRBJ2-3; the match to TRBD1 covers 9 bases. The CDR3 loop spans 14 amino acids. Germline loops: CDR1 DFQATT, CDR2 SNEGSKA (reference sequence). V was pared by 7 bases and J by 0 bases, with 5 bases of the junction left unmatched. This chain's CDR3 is CSVAGTGSTDTQYF. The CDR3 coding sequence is TGCAGTGTCGCCGGGACAGGGAGCACAGATACGCAGTATTTT.